This TCR beta chain originates from a study of T cell changes during pregnancy in multiple sclerosis. Here immunoSEQ multiplex PCR was the method, and the copy in TCRdb shows in-frame clones only, minus some. The sample lists approximately 20,000 clones, 86% occurring once. The V gene's germline CDR1 is MDHEN and CDR2 SYDVKM. V was pared by 6 bases and J by 7 bases, with 10 bases between. The CDR3 length is 12 residues. The genes are TRBV28 and TRBJ1-5; D is undetermined. The sample consisted of CD8+ T cells from peripheral blood mononuclear cells, taken in the third trimester of pregnancy. The sequence was obtained from a female donor in good health, enrolled as a control in a pregnancy study. This CDR3 reads CASSPYEQPQHF. As DNA, the CDR3 is TGTGCCAGCAGCCCCTATGAACAGCCCCAGCATTTT.